The entry that follows covers one T cell receptor (beta chain) sequence. Germline V lookup: CDR1 SGHDT, CDR2 YYEEEE. The V gene end was trimmed by 4 bases and the J gene end by 8 bases; junction bases not matched to a gene: 6. The CDR3 is made up of 16 amino acids. Method: immunoSEQ multiplex PCR; TCRdb's copy keeps in-frame clones and lacks some. Here the sample spans 35,000 to 40,000 clones, under 95% being singletons. These data belong to a study of T cell changes during pregnancy in multiple sclerosis. The clonotype originates from a female donor with multiple sclerosis, enrolled in a pregnancy study. Sequencing was performed on CD8+ T cells from peripheral blood mononuclear cells, taken in the third trimester of pregnancy. The chain employs TRBV5-6 and TRBJ2-1; 16 bases line up with TRBD2. CDR3 coding DNA: TGTGCCAGCAGCCCGGGACTAGCGGGAGGGACCGATGAGCAGTTCTTC. Translating gives CASSPGLAGGTDEQFF.